This TCR beta chain was found in a study of vaccination effects on CD4 cells after COVID-19. Before any sequencing was done, the ViraFEST assay used viral peptide pools to expand antigen-specific CD4+ T cells. Following a roughly 11-day culture, CD4+ T cells were purified. In the vaccine recipients, nucleocapsid antibodies were negative and there was no prior SARS-CoV-2 infection. This clone was counted only a few times. Its antigen is currently unknown. V shed 7 bases and J shed 7 bases, with 19 bases lying between them. The CDR3 covers 15 residues. Germline-derived CDR1 and CDR2 are SNHLY and FYNNEI. This table comes from immunoSEQ multiplex PCR, and its TCRdb copy is limited to in-frame clones, with some not included. The sample shows roughly 50,000 clones, nearly 80% of them seen only once.

This clonotype was sampled from a human donor who received a COVID-19 vaccine. J is TRBJ2-2 and V is TRBV2; D is ambiguous. The source material was CD4+ T cells from PBMCs cultured with HCoV-OC43 spike peptides, sampled before COVID-19 vaccination. The subset is: HCoV-OC43 spike overlapping peptide pool stimulation. The CDR3 sequence is CASTFFGVTGGELFF. The DNA of the CDR3 is TGTGCCAGCACCTTTTTCGGAGTCACTGGCGGGGAGCTGTTTTTT.